This TCR beta chain was sequenced during a study of blood T cell repertoires in COVID-19. In the authors' methods: How many nucleated cells were present was estimated from reference gene primer amplification. Method: immunoSEQ multiplex PCR; TCRdb's copy keeps in-frame clones and lacks some. For V, J and clone size, that table is used; D and trimming come from the DNA. This repertoire shows more than 150,000 clones, almost 80% found once; its top ten account for about 28%. Germline assignment: CDR1 SGHTA and CDR2 FQGTGA. V was pared by 5 bases and J by 9 bases, with 10 bases of the junction left unmatched. This CDR3 is 15 amino acids long.

The sequence derives from a woman in her 70s with acute or convalescent COVID-19. Specimen: peripheral blood. The chain uses TRBV7-3 and TRBJ2-1; 10 bases are a match to TRBD2. CDR3 nucleotides: TGTGCCAGCAGCACAAGCGGGAGGGGTTCTGGTGAGCAGTTCTTC. It codes for CASSTSGRGSGEQFF.